One T cell receptor beta chain is described in this entry. No cognate antigen has been identified for it. No base qualities exist here, and no much larger clone lies one base off it. One collaborating source in Seattle enrolled patients during active infection and followed them longitudinally through the course of disease. Whole blood was collected in K2EDTA tubes by collaborating institutions according to the institutions' own protocols. For TCRbeta analysis, collaborator samples were shipped as frozen whole blood, as isolated PBMCs, or as DNA extracted from either sample type. The data belong to a study of blood T cell repertoires in COVID-19 (dated by TCRdb to 2018 to 2020). Notes on the research overall: Collaborator samples came from the United States, Italy and Spain and covered acute and convalescent phases of COVID-19. The prospective study material was composed of cDNA or gDNA derived from T cells, B-cell-depleted T cells, or PBMCs. Deeply sampled blood TCRbeta repertoires from subjects exposed to, actively infected with, or recovered from COVID-19 were included in the dataset. The repertoires were released in a freely available public database intended as a resource for research on the immune response to SARS-CoV-2. Samples were obtained from the ongoing ImmuneRACE study (first 160 participants) and from over 1,000 subjects provided by 6 global collaborators. Sample metadata almost always included a de-identified subject ID, COVID-19 status, age in years and sex. Where available, HLA class I and class II types were obtained from metadata supplied by the sample provider rather than from assay-based typing. The investigation overall reported the following: The quantity of clinical and demographic metadata differed by source and by participant and was supplied without curation.

TCRbeta CDR3 regions were amplified from genomic DNA by means of the immunoSEQ Assay, a bias-controlled multiplex PCR. On the study's bioinformatics: Within the assay, amplification of reference gene primers was used to estimate how many nucleated cells each sample contained. To quantify the absolute abundance of each unique TCRbeta CDR3 rearrangement, sequence reads were collapsed and filtered. For each sample, productive Simpson clonality was calculated as the square root of Simpson's diversity index across productive rearrangements. Held by TCRdb, this immuneACCESS table contains in-frame sequences only and omits some clones. Under half of the omission traces to an unresolved V gene where checked; the cause of the rest is unknown. V, J and clone size were drawn from that table, and D and trimming were deduced from the DNA. The sample table shows around 190,000 clones, and roughly four fifths are seen once. The ten largest clones capture 6% to 8% of the sample.

The V end gives up 7 bases and the J end 7 bases, leaving 11 bases in the junction not matched to a gene. Based on the germline V gene (reference sequence), the CDR1 and CDR2 sequences are SEHNR and FQNEAQ. The CDR3 runs 15 residues from the cysteine to the phenylalanine. The entry retains the CDR3 DNA only, 45 bases that are in frame from base 1. The V gene is TRBV7-9 and the J gene is TRBJ2-1, with TRBD2 matching 9 junction bases. The sequence was collected from a woman aged 70-85 years with COVID-19, enrolled during active disease. The specimen was peripheral blood. The DNA reads TGTGCCAGCACCCTTATAGCGGGAGAGGGGAATGAGCAGTTCTTC. This sequence encodes CASTLIAGEGNEQFF.